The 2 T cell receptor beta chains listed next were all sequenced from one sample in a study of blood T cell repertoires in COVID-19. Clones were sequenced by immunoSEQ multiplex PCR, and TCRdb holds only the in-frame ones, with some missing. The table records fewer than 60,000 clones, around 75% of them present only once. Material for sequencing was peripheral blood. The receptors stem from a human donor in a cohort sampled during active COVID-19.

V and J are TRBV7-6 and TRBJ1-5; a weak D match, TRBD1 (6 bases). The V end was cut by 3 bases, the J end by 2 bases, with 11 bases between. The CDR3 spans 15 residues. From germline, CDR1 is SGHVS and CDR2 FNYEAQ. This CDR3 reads CASSFGNRGNQPQHF. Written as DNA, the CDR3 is TGTGCCAGCAGCTTCGGTAACAGGGGCAATCAGCCCCAGCATTTT.

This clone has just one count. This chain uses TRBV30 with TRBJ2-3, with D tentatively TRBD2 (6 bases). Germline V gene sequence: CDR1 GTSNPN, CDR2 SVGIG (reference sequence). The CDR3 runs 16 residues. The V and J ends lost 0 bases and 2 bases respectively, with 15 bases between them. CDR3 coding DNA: TGTGCCTGGAGTGTAGGGATGGCGGGGTCCACAGATACGCAGTATTTT. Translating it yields CAWSVGMAGSTDTQYF.